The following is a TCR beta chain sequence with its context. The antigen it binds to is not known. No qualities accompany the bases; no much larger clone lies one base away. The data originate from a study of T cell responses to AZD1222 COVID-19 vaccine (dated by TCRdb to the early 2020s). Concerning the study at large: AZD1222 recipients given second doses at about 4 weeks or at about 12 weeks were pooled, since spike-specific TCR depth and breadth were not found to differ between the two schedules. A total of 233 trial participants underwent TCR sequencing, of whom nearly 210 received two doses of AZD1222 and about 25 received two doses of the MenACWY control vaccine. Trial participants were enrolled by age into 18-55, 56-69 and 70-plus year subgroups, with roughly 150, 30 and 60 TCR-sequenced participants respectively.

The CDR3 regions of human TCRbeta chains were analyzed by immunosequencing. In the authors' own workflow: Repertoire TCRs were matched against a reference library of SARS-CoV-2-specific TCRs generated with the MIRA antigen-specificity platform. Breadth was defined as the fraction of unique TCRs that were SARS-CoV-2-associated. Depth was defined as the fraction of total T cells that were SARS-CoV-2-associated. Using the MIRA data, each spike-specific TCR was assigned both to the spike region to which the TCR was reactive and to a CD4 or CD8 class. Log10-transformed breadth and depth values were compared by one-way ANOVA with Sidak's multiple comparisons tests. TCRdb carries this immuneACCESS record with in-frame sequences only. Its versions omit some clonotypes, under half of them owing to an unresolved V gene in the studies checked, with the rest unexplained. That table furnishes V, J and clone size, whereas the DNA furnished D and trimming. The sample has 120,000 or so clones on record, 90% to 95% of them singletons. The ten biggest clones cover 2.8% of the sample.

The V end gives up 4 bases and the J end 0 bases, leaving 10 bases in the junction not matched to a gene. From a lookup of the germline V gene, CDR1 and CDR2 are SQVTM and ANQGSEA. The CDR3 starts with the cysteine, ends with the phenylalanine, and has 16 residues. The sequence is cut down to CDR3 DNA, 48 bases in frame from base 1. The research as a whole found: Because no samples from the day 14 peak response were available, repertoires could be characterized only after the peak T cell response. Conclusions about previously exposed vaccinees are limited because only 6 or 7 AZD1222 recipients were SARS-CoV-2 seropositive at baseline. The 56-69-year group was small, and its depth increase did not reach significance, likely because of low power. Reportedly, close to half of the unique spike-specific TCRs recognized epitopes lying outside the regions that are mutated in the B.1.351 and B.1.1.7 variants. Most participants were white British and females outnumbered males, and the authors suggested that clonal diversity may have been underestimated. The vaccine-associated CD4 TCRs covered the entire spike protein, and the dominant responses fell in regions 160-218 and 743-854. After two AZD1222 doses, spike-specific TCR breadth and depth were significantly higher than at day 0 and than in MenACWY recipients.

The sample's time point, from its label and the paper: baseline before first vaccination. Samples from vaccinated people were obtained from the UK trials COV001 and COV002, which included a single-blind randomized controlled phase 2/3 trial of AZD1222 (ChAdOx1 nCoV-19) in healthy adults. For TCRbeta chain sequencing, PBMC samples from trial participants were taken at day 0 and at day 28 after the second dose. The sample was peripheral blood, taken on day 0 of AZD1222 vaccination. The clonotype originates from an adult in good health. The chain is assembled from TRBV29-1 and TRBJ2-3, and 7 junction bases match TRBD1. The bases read TGCAGCGTTGGGGGACAGTGGGAAAAAAGCACAGATACGCAGTATTTT. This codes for CSVGGQWEKSTDTQYF.